This T cell receptor (beta chain) was sequenced for a study of T-cell reconstitution after alpha-beta-depleted transplantation in children. This clonotype was seen ten or more times. Germline trimming cut 0 bases from V and 0 bases from J; bases unmatched to any gene: 12. Germline assignment: CDR1 DFQATT and CDR2 SNEGSKA (reference sequence). The CDR3 is 19 residues long. Preparation of the TCRbeta library was carried out with unique molecular identifiers. TCRdb redid the calling of the PCR reads with MiXCR, one entry per CDR3 protein. The repertoire consists of 350,000 to 500,000 distinct CDR3 sequences, with about 40% occurring once and the leading ten covering around 29%.

The input for sequencing was PBMCs, taken before TCRalphabeta/CD19-depleted stem cell transplant. The rearrangement uses TRBV20-1 and TRBJ2-7, with 12 bases that match TRBD2. The TCR sequence derives from a girl under 10 years old with aplastic anemia, due to receive a stem cell transplant. CDR3 loop: CSARDAFRTSGVYSYEQYF. The CDR3 bases are TGCAGTGCTAGAGATGCCTTTCGGACTAGCGGGGTCTACTCCTACGAGCAGTACTTC.